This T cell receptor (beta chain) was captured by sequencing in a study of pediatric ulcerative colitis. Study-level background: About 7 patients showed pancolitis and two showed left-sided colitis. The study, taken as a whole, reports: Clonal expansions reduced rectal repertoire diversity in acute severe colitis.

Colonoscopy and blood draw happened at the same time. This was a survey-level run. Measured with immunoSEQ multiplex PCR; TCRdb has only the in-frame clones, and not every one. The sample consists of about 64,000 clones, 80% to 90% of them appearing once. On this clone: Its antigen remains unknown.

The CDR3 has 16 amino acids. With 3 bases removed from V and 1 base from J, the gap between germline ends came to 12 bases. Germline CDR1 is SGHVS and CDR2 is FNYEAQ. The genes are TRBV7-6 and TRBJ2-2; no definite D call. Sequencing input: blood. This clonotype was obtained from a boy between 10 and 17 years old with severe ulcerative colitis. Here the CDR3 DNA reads TGTGCCAGCAGCTTGAACGCCGCGGAGAACACCGGGGAGCTGTTTTTT. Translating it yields CASSLNAAENTGELFF.